These T cell receptor beta chains were read from a single sample in a study of T cell responses to AZD1222 COVID-19 vaccine. Sequenced by immunoSEQ multiplex PCR; TCRdb stores in-frame clones only, minus some. The data hold 90,000 to 150,000 clones, with about 86% observed a single time. The source was peripheral blood, collected 28 days after the second AZD1222 dose. These receptors came from an adult who received the AZD1222 COVID-19 vaccine. CDR3s include the opening cysteine and the closing phenylalanine or tryptophan. Fields, in order: clone size, J gene, D gene, V gene, CDR3 protein, CDR3 DNA. A D gene is named only where the DNA matches it firmly. Some rows mark clone size as missing; the rest say once, few, many or name a class of expanded clone.

size: NA; J: TRBJ2-2; D: TRBD2; V: TRBV6-1; CDR3: CASSDFRGGSNTGELFF; DNA: TGTGCCAGCAGTGATTTCCGGGGGGGCTCGAACACCGGGGAGCTGTTTTTT
size: few; J: TRBJ2-7; D: TRBD2; V: TRBV5-1; CDR3: CASSSTSGGAYEQYF; DNA: TGCGCCAGCAGCTCAACTAGCGGAGGTGCCTACGAGCAGTACTTC
size: NA; J: TRBJ2-6; D: NA; V: TRBV5-1; CDR3: CASSFDSGANVLTF; DNA: TGCGCCAGCAGCTTCGACAGTGGGGCCAACGTCCTGACTTTC
size: NA; J: TRBJ1-1; D: TRBD1; V: TRBV18; CDR3: CASSRGQGNTEAFF; DNA: TGTGCCAGCTCAAGGGGACAGGGGAACACTGAAGCTTTCTTT
size: NA; J: TRBJ2-2; D: NA; V: TRBV24-1; CDR3: CATSASGAARGELFF; DNA: TGTGCCACCAGTGCCTCCGGGGCTGCTCGCGGGGAGCTGTTTTTT
size: NA; J: TRBJ2-7; D: NA; V: TRBV5-1; CDR3: CASSRSGEAYEQYF; DNA: TGCGCCAGCAGCAGGTCAGGGGAGGCCTACGAGCAGTACTTC
size: NA; J: TRBJ1-1; D: NA; V: TRBV29-1; CDR3: CSVGGVGNTEAFF; DNA: TGCAGCGTTGGAGGCGTAGGGAACACTGAAGCTTTCTTT
size: NA; J: TRBJ2-1; D: NA; V: TRBV5-1; CDR3: CASSVTGLNEQFF; DNA: TGCGCCAGCAGCGTGACAGGACTCAATGAGCAGTTCTTC
size: NA; J: TRBJ1-2; D: TRBD1; V: TRBV19; CDR3: CASSPNRQDREGLGYTF; DNA: TGTGCCAGTAGTCCGAACCGTCAGGACAGGGAAGGTCTTGGCTACACCTTC
size: NA; J: TRBJ1-1; D: NA; V: TRBV27; CDR3: CASRGLGMLEAFF; DNA: TGTGCCAGCAGGGGTTTAGGGATGCTTGAAGCTTTCTTT
size: NA; J: TRBJ2-3; D: NA; V: TRBV9; CDR3: CASSVAFTDTQYF; DNA: TGTGCCAGCAGCGTGGCGTTCACAGATACGCAGTATTTT
size: NA; J: TRBJ1-3; D: NA; V: TRBV11-2; CDR3: CASSLAWGPNGNTIYF; DNA: TGTGCCAGCAGCTTAGCTTGGGGACCCAATGGAAACACCATATATTTT
size: NA; J: TRBJ2-7; D: NA; V: TRBV18; CDR3: CASSPQHSTYEQYF; DNA: TGTGCCAGCTCACCACAGCACAGCACCTACGAGCAGTACTTC
size: NA; J: TRBJ2-1; D: TRBD2; V: TRBV27; CDR3: CASSLYSGGRRNEQFF; DNA: TGTGCCAGCAGTTTATATTCGGGCGGGAGGAGGAATGAGCAGTTCTTC
size: NA; J: TRBJ1-3; D: NA; V: TRBV20-1; CDR3: CSASLGQSSGNTIYF; DNA: TGCAGTGCTAGTTTGGGCCAGAGCTCTGGAAACACCATATATTTT
size: NA; J: TRBJ1-4; D: NA; V: TRBV6-1; CDR3: CASSESTARKGLFF; DNA: TGTGCCAGCAGTGAAAGTACAGCCAGAAAAGGGCTGTTTTTT
size: NA; J: TRBJ1-3; D: NA; V: TRBV5-1; CDR3: CASSPTTGSSGNTIYF; DNA: TGCGCCAGCAGCCCGACTACAGGGAGCTCTGGAAACACCATATATTTT
size: NA; J: TRBJ1-1; D: NA; V: TRBV4-1; CDR3: CASSQETVPF; DNA: TGCGCCAGCAGCCAAGAGACAGTCCCCTTT
size: NA; J: TRBJ1-3; D: TRBD1; V: TRBV24-1; CDR3: CATNERDRGPGNTIYF; DNA: TGTGCCACCAACGAACGGGACAGGGGGCCTGGAAACACCATATATTTT
size: NA; J: TRBJ1-1; D: NA; V: TRBV15; CDR3: CATSRGGGAATEAFF; DNA: TGTGCCACCAGCAGAGGTGGGGGGGCGGCCACTGAAGCTTTCTTT
size: once; J: TRBJ1-5; D: NA; V: TRBV6-2/TRBV6-3; CDR3: CASSYSGGNQPQHF; DNA: TGTGCCAGCAGTTACTCAGGAGGCAATCAGCCCCAGCATTTT
size: NA; J: TRBJ1-3; D: TRBD1; V: TRBV4-1; CDR3: CASSRGQGENTIYF; DNA: TGCGCCAGCAGCCGGGGACAGGGTGAAAACACCATATATTTT
size: NA; J: TRBJ1-5; D: NA; V: TRBV7-9; CDR3: CASSFYGVDQPQHF; DNA: TGTGCCAGCAGCTTCTACGGGGTTGATCAGCCCCAGCATTTT
size: NA; J: TRBJ2-1; D: NA; V: TRBV18; CDR3: CASSPGNNEQFF; DNA: TGTGCCAGCTCACCAGGAAACAATGAGCAGTTCTTC
size: NA; J: TRBJ1-2; D: NA; V: TRBV12-3/TRBV12-4; CDR3: CASNSPSGGYTF; DNA: TGTGCCAGTAATTCGCCATCGGGAGGCTACACCTTC
size: once; J: TRBJ1-2; D: TRBD1; V: TRBV14; CDR3: CASSPGQGFYGYTF; DNA: TGTGCCAGCAGCCCGGGACAGGGTTTCTATGGCTACACCTTC
size: NA; J: TRBJ2-7; D: TRBD2; V: TRBV4-3; CDR3: CASSQDPGGGAHEQYF; DNA: TGCGCCAGCAGCCAAGACCCCGGCGGGGGGGCCCACGAGCAGTACTTC
size: NA; J: TRBJ2-7; D: NA; V: TRBV30; CDR3: CAWRRATSGDFAGYF; DNA: TGTGCCTGGAGGAGGGCCACTAGTGGGGATTTCGCGGGGTACTTC
size: NA; J: TRBJ1-6; D: NA; V: TRBV7-9; CDR3: CASGLPGGGALHF; DNA: TGTGCCAGCGGGTTGCCGGGGGGTGGGGCCCTCCACTTT
size: NA; J: TRBJ2-7; D: NA; V: TRBV5-4; CDR3: CASSLDGGAPYEQYF; DNA: TGTGCCAGCAGCTTGGATGGCGGGGCCCCCTACGAGCAGTACTTC
size: NA; J: TRBJ2-1; D: TRBD1; V: TRBV5-1; CDR3: CASTVDRSSYNEQFF; DNA: TGCGCCAGCACCGTGGACAGGAGCTCCTACAATGAGCAGTTCTTC
size: NA; J: TRBJ1-1; D: NA; V: TRBV5-1; CDR3: CASSSDGPNTEAFF; DNA: TGCGCCAGCAGCTCCGATGGACCCAACACTGAAGCTTTCTTT
size: NA; J: TRBJ2-2; D: TRBD2; V: TRBV7-3; CDR3: CASSLAASGGSINTGELFF; DNA: TGTGCCAGCAGCTTAGCGGCTAGCGGGGGGTCCATTAACACCGGGGAGCTGTTTTTT
size: NA; J: TRBJ2-1; D: TRBD2; V: TRBV7-3; CDR3: CASSFRRLAGYNEQFF; DNA: TGTGCCAGCAGCTTTAGACGACTAGCGGGGTACAATGAGCAGTTCTTC
size: once; J: TRBJ1-5; D: NA; V: TRBV7-2; CDR3: CASSRGGDQPQHF; DNA: TGTGCCAGCAGCCGAGGGGGGGATCAGCCCCAGCATTTT
size: once; J: TRBJ2-1; D: TRBD2; V: TRBV19; CDR3: CASRVRLRGRDYNEQFF; DNA: TGTGCCAGTAGGGTCCGCCTTCGCGGGAGGGATTACAATGAGCAGTTCTTC
size: NA; J: TRBJ2-2; D: TRBD2; V: TRBV4-3; CDR3: CASSHLGLAGANTGELFF; DNA: TGCGCCAGCAGCCACCTGGGACTAGCGGGGGCGAACACCGGGGAGCTGTTTTTT
size: NA; J: TRBJ1-3; D: NA; V: TRBV6-5; CDR3: CASSWDLGGNTIYF; DNA: TGTGCCAGCAGTTGGGACCTAGGTGGAAACACCATATATTTT
size: NA; J: TRBJ1-1; D: NA; V: TRBV4-3; CDR3: CASSPGLRTEAFF; DNA: TGCGCCAGCAGCCCGGGCCTCCGGACTGAAGCTTTCTTT
size: few; J: TRBJ1-1; D: NA; V: TRBV11-2; CDR3: CASSPGGPEAFF; DNA: TGTGCCAGCAGCCCGGGGGGTCCTGAAGCTTTCTTT
size: medium-sized; J: TRBJ2-1; D: TRBD2; V: TRBV28; CDR3: CASSFLGGSTLYNEQFF; DNA: TGTGCCAGCAGTTTTCTGGGCGGGAGTACTCTCTACAATGAGCAGTTCTTC
size: NA; J: TRBJ1-2; D: NA; V: TRBV29-1; CDR3: CSVEVGGSNYGYTF; DNA: TGCAGCGTTGAAGTTGGGGGGTCTAACTATGGCTACACCTTC
size: NA; J: TRBJ1-6; D: TRBD1; V: TRBV11-1; CDR3: CASSLDRGSPLHF; DNA: TGTGCCAGCAGCTTAGACAGGGGTTCACCCCTCCACTTT
size: NA; J: TRBJ2-7; D: NA; V: TRBV6-5; CDR3: CASRTSRDPLYEQYF; DNA: TGTGCCAGCAGAACAAGCCGGGATCCGCTCTACGAGCAGTACTTC
size: NA; J: TRBJ1-3; D: NA; V: TRBV9; CDR3: CASSDSGAQGAGNTIYF; DNA: TGTGCCAGCAGCGATTCCGGGGCCCAGGGAGCTGGAAACACCATATATTTT
size: NA; J: TRBJ1-1; D: NA; V: TRBV2; CDR3: CASSPGPTAVQNTEAFF; DNA: TGTGCCAGCAGCCCCGGGCCCACAGCAGTCCAGAACACTGAAGCTTTCTTT
size: NA; J: TRBJ1-5; D: TRBD1; V: TRBV6-2/TRBV6-3; CDR3: CASSKGAGAGQPQHF; DNA: TGTGCCAGCAGCAAGGGGGCAGGGGCGGGTCAGCCCCAGCATTTT
size: NA; J: TRBJ1-2; D: NA; V: TRBV28; CDR3: CASSTGGATFYGYTF; DNA: TGTGCCAGCTCGACTGGGGGGGCAACTTTCTATGGCTACACCTTC
size: NA; J: TRBJ1-2; D: NA; V: TRBV6-2/TRBV6-3; CDR3: CASSYRAQPSYGYTF; DNA: TGTGCCAGCAGTTACCGAGCACAGCCCAGCTATGGCTACACCTTC
size: NA; J: TRBJ2-2; D: NA; V: TRBV7-9; CDR3: CASSLRGGSTGELFF; DNA: TGTGCCAGCAGCTTACGTGGAGGATCCACCGGGGAGCTGTTTTTT
size: NA; J: TRBJ2-2; D: NA; V: TRBV7-3; CDR3: CASRLGLRGELFF; DNA: TGTGCCAGCAGATTAGGATTACGCGGGGAGCTGTTTTTT
size: few; J: TRBJ2-7; D: TRBD1; V: TRBV5-1; CDR3: CASSLVPGQGRYEQYF; DNA: TGCGCCAGCAGCTTGGTGCCGGGACAGGGCAGGTACGAGCAGTACTTC
size: NA; J: TRBJ2-1; D: NA; V: TRBV4-1; CDR3: CASSQATVYNEQFF; DNA: TGCGCCAGCAGCCAAGCTACGGTCTACAATGAGCAGTTCTTC
size: NA; J: TRBJ2-7; D: TRBD2; V: TRBV11-2; CDR3: CASSLAGGSYEQYF; DNA: TGTGCCAGCAGCTTAGCGGGAGGATCCTACGAGCAGTACTTC
size: NA; J: TRBJ1-1; D: NA; V: TRBV5-1; CDR3: CASSLYDGGNTEAFF; DNA: TGCGCCAGCAGCTTATATGATGGGGGGAACACTGAAGCTTTCTTT